The 6 T cell receptor beta chains below were found in one sample sequenced in a study of PD-1 blockade in classical Hodgkin lymphoma. Libraries were prepared by immunoSEQ multiplex PCR; TCRdb keeps only in-frame clonotypes and omits some of them. The table records about 64,000 clones, 91% of them present only once. The time point: cycle 4 day 1 (C4D1), after more than five weeks of nivolumab. All patients relapsed after autologous stem cell transplantation, and brentuximab vedotin exposure varied. The sample in question was peripheral blood mononuclear cells (PBMCs), obtained before the fourth cycle of nivolumab. The source of these receptors is a human donor with classical Hodgkin lymphoma.

The chain joins TRBV6-6 to TRBJ2-7; TRBD2 might be the D (5 bases). The germline V and J ends were trimmed by 2 bases and 7 bases, with 9 bases remaining between them. The CDR3 runs to 12 residues. Germline lookup yields CDR1 MNHNY and CDR2 SVGAGI (reference sequence). In DNA form, the CDR3 reads TGTGCCAGCAGTTACACGGGATTGGAGCAGTACTTC. Its translation is CASSYTGLEQYF.

This chain links TRBV7-9 with TRBJ2-1; 9 bases map to TRBD2. Looked up from germline, CDR1 is SEHNR and CDR2 is FQNEAQ (reference sequence). CDR3 length equals 16 residues. V lost 5 bases, J lost 6 bases, and 11 bases stayed unmatched. CDR3 in amino acids: CASSPPAGGQFNEQFF. In DNA form, the CDR3 reads TGTGCCAGCAGCCCCCCCGCGGGGGGGCAGTTCAATGAGCAGTTCTTC.

The V and J genes are TRBV19 and TRBJ1-5, with a possible D match to TRBD1 (6 bases). In germline, CDR1 is LNHDA, CDR2 SQIVND (reference sequence). Trimming removed 3 bases from V and 3 bases from J, with 12 bases in between. This CDR3 has 15 residues. In nucleotides, the CDR3 is TGTGCCAGTAGTATCGGACAGCAGGCCAATCAGCCCCAGCATTTT. Protein product: CASSIGQQANQPQHF. Full variable domain (outside the CDR3, taken from reference TRBV19 and TRBJ1-5): DGGITQSPKYLFRKEGQNVTLSCEQNLNHDAMYWYRQDPGQGLRLIYYSQIVNDFQKGDIAEGYSVSREKKESFPLTVTSAQKNPTAFYLCASSIGQQANQPQHFGDGTRLSIL.

The CDR3 region has the DNA TGCGCCAGCAGCTTGATGGACAGCGGCGAAAAACTGTTTTTT. Translating it yields CASSLMDSGEKLFF. This sequence joins TRBV5-1 and TRBJ1-4; a weak D match, TRBD1 (6 bases). Germline V CDR1 and CDR2: SGHRS, YFSETQ. CDR3 size: 14 residues. The V end lost 1 base, the J end lost 8 bases, and 12 bases lay between the germline ends.

The chain employs TRBV7-2 and TRBJ2-3, with 12 bases fitting TRBD2. Germline trimming cut 3 bases from V and 4 bases from J; bases unmatched to any gene: 2. Germline V lookup: CDR1 SGHTA, CDR2 FQGNSA. The CDR3 totals 15 residues. DNA of the CDR3: TGTGCCAGCAGCTTGGCTAGCGGGGGGGCAGATACGCAGTATTTT. Encoded protein: CASSLASGGADTQYF.

The sample holds one count of this clone. The CDR3 DNA follows: TGCGCCAGCAGCTTGGCCGGGACGGACAATCAGCCCCAGCATTTT. This encodes CASSLAGTDNQPQHF. The V call is TRBV5-1, the J call TRBJ1-5; TRBD1 might be the D (5 bases). The V and J ends lost 0 bases and 3 bases respectively, with 10 bases between them. Germline V gene data show CDR1 as SGHRS and CDR2 as YFSETQ. The CDR3 length is 15 residues.